Here is one T cell receptor (beta chain) with its context. Its antigen is still unknown. The PCR was carried out with 60 Vbeta primers and 13 Jbeta primers. Generated by immunoSEQ multiplex PCR, the TCRdb table keeps only in-frame clones and is missing some. There are tens of thousands of clones in the sample; less than 85% occur only once, and about 10% lies in the top ten. The data are from a study of cytomegalovirus exposure and HLA in healthy donors. Study observations and caveats: The authors enumerated 180 or so TCR beta chains as linked to cytomegalovirus. A later analysis showed TCR association rates differing by HLA locus, peaking at DRB1 and lowest at HLA-C.

The sequence was collected from a woman aged 18-29 years in good health and CMV-seropositive. Sequencing input: PBMCs.

CDR3 DNA: TGTGCCAGCAGCCCATGGTGGGTGTTGGGGGCCCGGGGTGTTGACACTGAAGCTTTCTTT. Amino acids: CASSPWWVLGARGVDTEAFF. The chain has TRBV7-8 and TRBJ1-1, with D perhaps matching TRBD1 (6 bases). The CDR3 has 20 residues. Per the germline V gene, CDR1 is SGHVS and CDR2 is FQNEAQ. V lost 5 bases to trimming and J lost 3 bases, with 31 bases between them.